Listed here is a single T cell receptor beta chain. The antigen is undetermined. The source of the sample is a study of CD8 T cells in Susac syndrome. The CDR3 has 14 residues. The V end lost 1 base, the J end lost 6 bases, and 10 bases lay between the germline ends. Points from the study as a whole: As the study acknowledged, the number of individuals in its TCR sequencing and HLA analysis was relatively small.

CD8+ and CD4+ T cells were negatively isolated; TEMRA cells were FACS-enriched. RNA amounts of about 0.5 to 1 ug underwent reverse transcription with random hexamers. One entry per CDR3 protein results from TCRdb running MiXCR on the immunoSEQ multiplex PCR reads. The data hold over 350,000 distinct CDR3 sequences, with more than 70% observed a single time. The chain joins TRBV12-3 or TRBV12-4 to TRBJ1-5; D ambiguous. This clonotype was obtained from a human donor with multiple sclerosis. Sequencing used CD8+ T cells from PBMCs. This chain's CDR3 is CASSLGIGSQPQHF. CDR3 bases: TGTGCCAGCAGTTTAGGGATAGGGAGTCAGCCCCAGCATTTT.